The present entry profiles one TCR beta chain with its context. Antigen specificity is unknown. The data were produced by immunoSEQ multiplex PCR, yet TCRdb's version contains in-frame clones alone and is incomplete. Seen here are some 2,300 clones, approximately 72% observed once, and the top ten hold 15%. The sample originates from a study of T cell repertoires in urothelial bladder cancer. Across the whole study: The roughly twelve resected lesions were three cT0, three cTa, three cT1 and three cT2 or greater. Whole-study results and caveats: Benign specimens held more T cells than urothelial carcinoma specimens. Median infiltrating lymphocyte percentage was over 1.5% in carcinoma specimens. One T-cell clone reached up to roughly 15% of carcinoma infiltrating lymphocytes.

Looked up from germline, CDR1 is KGHSH and CDR2 is LQKENI. The CDR3 consists of 18 residues. With V trimmed by 0 bases and J by 4 bases, 10 bases remained unmatched. Input material: bladder tissue. The chain couples TRBV18 to TRBJ2-5; 11 nucleotides agree with TRBD1. The source of this sequence is a human donor with a benign inflammatory bladder lesion. The CDR3 is CASSPPRGGQGVSETQYF. Written as DNA, the CDR3 is TGTGCCAGCTCACCACCAAGAGGGGGACAGGGGGTGTCAGAGACCCAGTACTTC. The full variable domain, rest sourced from reference TRBV18 and TRBJ2-5, is NAGVMQNPRHLVRRRGQEARLRCSPMKGHSHVYWYRQLPEEGLKFMVYLQKENIIDESGMPKERFSAEFPKEGPSILRIQQVVRGDSAAYFCASSPPRGGQGVSETQYFGPGTRLLVL.